A selection of T cell receptor beta chains follows, all from one sample in a study of CD8 T cells in Susac syndrome. TCRdb re-analysed the immunoSEQ multiplex PCR reads in MiXCR, keeping a single row per CDR3 protein. The sample shows around 190,000 distinct CDR3 sequences, 95% of them seen only once. The sequenced sample was CD8+ T cells from PBMCs. These receptors were taken from a human donor with multiple sclerosis. The conserved cysteine and the conserved F or W are not part of the CDR3 here.

v_call: TRBV7-6; cdr3_aa: ASSLAETGPYEQY
v_call: TRBV10-3; cdr3_aa: AISQTGSWMNTEAF
v_call: TRBV7-3; cdr3_aa: ASSLTIYGQGTGELF
v_call: TRBV7-8; cdr3_aa: ASSVHTSGSYNEQF
v_call: TRBV9; cdr3_aa: ASSVDPGSETQY
v_call: TRBV27; cdr3_aa: ASSLEGGRADTQY
v_call: TRBV20-1; cdr3_aa: SAGAPFSNTEAF
v_call: TRBV19; cdr3_aa: ASSNYGAEQF
v_call: TRBV14; cdr3_aa: ASSQGFNGGPDTQY
v_call: TRBV12-3/TRBV12-4; cdr3_aa: ASILMGGSFTGELF
v_call: TRBV5-4; cdr3_aa: ASSGLGTGYTGELF
v_call: TRBV7-2; cdr3_aa: ASSLARGSTGLQPQH
v_call: TRBV4-1; cdr3_aa: ASSKDLYTEAF
v_call: TRBV7-9; cdr3_aa: ATPQGTPYGYT
v_call: TRBV13; cdr3_aa: ASREMGAYNEQF
v_call: TRBV15; cdr3_aa: ATSDRRESYNEQF
v_call: TRBV7-9; cdr3_aa: ASSSWEMGTQY
v_call: TRBV27; cdr3_aa: ASGYGVYNEQF
v_call: TRBV9; cdr3_aa: ASSDPGQGQETQY
v_call: TRBV20-1; cdr3_aa: SARGGVAVMEQY
v_call: TRBV11-2; cdr3_aa: ASSELPGAYEQY
v_call: TRBV5-1; cdr3_aa: ASSPAPGHRLREQF
v_call: TRBV7-9; cdr3_aa: ASGPEAEDTQY
v_call: TRBV5-6; cdr3_aa: ASSLAPDTEAF
v_call: TRBV25-1; cdr3_aa: ASSESPRQGYT
v_call: TRBV24-1; cdr3_aa: ATSDTGATGELF
v_call: TRBV27; cdr3_aa: ASSLGWGSYEQY